These 5 T cell receptor beta chains share one sample of origin, sequenced in a study of regulatory T cells in long-lasting Graves disease. Time point meaning: newly diagnosed GD, antithyroid drugs for less than 3 months. After RNA was extracted from PBMCs, the TCR library was made from it. Library construction for TCR beta used iRepertoire HTBI primers and Arm-PCR of CDR3 regions. TCRdb reprocessed the multiplex PCR reads with MiXCR, giving one entry per CDR3 protein. This table has hundreds of thousands of distinct CDR3 sequences, around 13% appearing once. These same data were also listed under a study on T cells in Graves' hyperthyroidism and ophthalmopathy.

The sequencing here drew on peripheral blood mononuclear cells (PBMCs), taken at new diagnosis, from a patient treated with antithyroid drugs. The receptors were sampled from a woman in her twenties or thirties with Graves disease.

The V and J genes are TRBV5-1 and TRBJ2-7, with 7 bases fitting TRBD1. The CDR3 loop spans 14 amino acids. CDR1 is SGHRS and CDR2 is YFSETQ in the germline V gene. The V gene end was trimmed by 0 bases and the J gene end by 3 bases; junction bases not matched to a gene: 3. The chain's CDR3 is CASSLDRGIYEQYF. In nucleotides, the CDR3 is TGCGCCAGCAGCTTGGACAGGGGTATCTACGAGCAGTACTTC.

V and J are TRBV28 and TRBJ1-1; no firm D call. The V end was cut by 3 bases, the J end by 7 bases, with 12 bases between. The CDR3 runs to 13 residues. The V gene's germline CDR1 is MDHEN and CDR2 SYDVKM. The CDR3 region has the DNA TGTGCCAGCAGTTTTGAGGGCGGATTTGAAGCTTTCTTT. It encodes CASSFEGGFEAFF.

This clonotype appeared many times. The rearrangement links TRBV9 to TRBJ2-5, with a tentative D call TRBD1 (6 bases). Per the germline V gene, CDR1 is SGDLS and CDR2 is YYNGEE. The ends were cut back, 0 bases at V and 7 bases at J, with 16 bases in the middle. This CDR3 is 15 amino acids long. The CDR3 sequence is CASSVEEQGYGTQYF. CDR3 sequence (DNA): TGTGCCAGCAGCGTAGAAGAACAGGGTTACGGGACCCAGTACTTC. The full variable domain, its missing parts supplied by reference TRBV9 and TRBJ2-5, is DSGVTQTPKHLITATGQRVTLRCSPRSGDLSVYWYQQSLDQGLQFLIQYYNGEERAKGNILERFSAQQFPDLHSELNLSSLELGDSALYFCASSVEEQGYGTQYFGPGTRLLVL.

CDR3 region: CASSLGPVDTQYF. DNA of the CDR3: TGCGCCAGCAGCTTGGGACCCGTAGATACGCAGTATTTT. This chain joins TRBV5-1 and TRBJ2-3; D unclear. Germline V CDR1 and CDR2: SGHRS, YFSETQ. The CDR3 has 13 residues. Trimming cost V 0 bases and J 5 bases, with 7 bases left between them.

Ten or more counts support this clonotype. The rearrangement uses TRBV7-9 and TRBJ1-3; no firm D call. Trimming removed 3 bases at V and 0 bases at J, with 12 bases between. The CDR3 covers 16 residues. Germline V gives CDR1 SEHNR, CDR2 FQNEAQ (reference sequence). The CDR3, as DNA: TGTGCCAGCAGCTTTACCGGTTTTAGCTCTGGAAACACCATATATTTT. Protein sequence: CASSFTGFSSGNTIYF. The full variable domain, with the rest looked up from reference TRBV7-9 and TRBJ1-3, is DTGVSQNPRHKITKRGQNVTFRCDPISEHNRLYWYRQTLGQGPEFLTYFQNEAQLEKSRLLSDRFSAERPKGSFSTLEIQRTEQGDSAMYLCASSFTGFSSGNTIYFGEGSWLTVV.